Below, one TCR beta chain is given with its context. This sample is part of a study of blood T cell repertoires in COVID-19. Study-wide context: Whether acute or convalescent, the COVID-19 samples came from the United States, Italy and Spain. From T cells, B-cell-depleted T cells, or PBMCs came the material, which was cDNA or gDNA.

Seattle patients were enrolled while actively infected and followed longitudinally. In the original workflow: Reference gene primer amplification in the assay estimated nucleated cell counts. Method: immunoSEQ multiplex PCR; TCRdb's copy keeps in-frame clones and lacks some. D and trimming come from the DNA, and the V and J calls and clone size come from that table. This sample has about 200,000 clones; around 94% occur once, and the top ten carry 0.7% to 0.8%. This CDR3 contains 13 residues. Germline V CDR1 and CDR2: MGHDK, SYGVNS. Trimming took 10 bases from V and 4 from J, leaving 16 bases between them.

Sequencing used peripheral blood. J is TRBJ1-1 and V is TRBV25-1; weak D call: TRBD1 (6 bases). This clonotype was sampled from a man aged 25-40 years with COVID-19, enrolled during active disease. CDR3 in DNA: TGTGCCACCCAACAGGGATTAGGCACTGAAGCTTTCTTT. Amino acid sequence: CATQQGLGTEAFF. Full variable domain (rest looked up from reference TRBV25-1 and TRBJ1-1): EADIYQTPRYLVIGTGKKITLECSQTMGHDKMYWYQQDPGMELHLIHYSYGVNSTEKGDLSSESTVSRIRTEHFPLTLESARPSHTSQYLCATQQGLGTEAFFGQGTRLTVV.